The entry that follows covers one T cell receptor beta chain sequence. Its antigen remains unknown. Data came from immunoSEQ multiplex PCR; TCRdb stores just in-frame clones and leaves some out. This sample has under 45,000 clones, with about 90% found just once. This entry is derived from a study of graft-versus-host responses after intestinal transplantation. The CDR3 is 14 residues long. Trimming cost V 3 bases and J 6 bases, with 14 bases left between them. The germline CDR1 and CDR2 sequences are SNHLY and FYNNEI. Study outcomes and limitations: Recipient marrow harbored GvH clones, some of which surfaced first in ileum or blood.

V is TRBV2 and J is TRBJ1-2, with D possibly matching TRBD1 (5 bases). The source of this sequence is a human patient who received an intestinal transplant, so some T cells may come from the graft donor. This specimen consisted of PBMCs, obtained roughly 270 days after transplant. The CDR3 reads CASSEVGGVDGYTF. The CDR3 bases are TGTGCCAGCAGTGAGGTGGGGGGTGTCGATGGCTACACCTTC.